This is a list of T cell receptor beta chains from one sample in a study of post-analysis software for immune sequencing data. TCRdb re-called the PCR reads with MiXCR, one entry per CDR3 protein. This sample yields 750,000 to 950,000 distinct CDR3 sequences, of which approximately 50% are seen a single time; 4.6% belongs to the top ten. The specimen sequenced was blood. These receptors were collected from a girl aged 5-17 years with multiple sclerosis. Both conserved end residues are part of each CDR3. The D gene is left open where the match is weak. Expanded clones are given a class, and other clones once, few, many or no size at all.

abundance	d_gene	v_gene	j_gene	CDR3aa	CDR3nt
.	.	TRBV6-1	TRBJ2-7	CASSGGAGWVYEQYF	TGTGCCAGCAGCGGAGGGGCAGGTTGGGTCTACGAGCAGTACTTC
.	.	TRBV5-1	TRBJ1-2	CASSSLQGPNYGYTF	TGCGCCAGCAGCTCGCTGCAGGGGCCTAACTATGGCTACACCTTC
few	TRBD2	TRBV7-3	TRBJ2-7	CASSSHSGGPYEQYF	TGTGCCAGCAGCTCGCATAGCGGGGGGCCCTACGAGCAGTACTTC
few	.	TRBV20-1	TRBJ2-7	CSARDWSSAYEQYF	TGCAGTGCTAGAGATTGGAGCAGTGCCTACGAGCAGTACTTC
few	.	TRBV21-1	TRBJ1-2	CASSKCEALYGYTF	TGTGCCAGCAGCAAATGCGAAGCGCTCTATGGCTACACCTTC
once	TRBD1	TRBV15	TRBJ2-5	CATSPRSRGRRETQYF	TGTGCCACCAGCCCCCGGAGCAGGGGGCGAAGAGAGACCCAGTACTTC
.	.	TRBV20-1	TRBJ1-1	CSARVRGRTAQGEAFF	TGCAGTGCTAGAGTACGGGGCCGAACCGCCCAAGGAGAAGCTTTCTTT
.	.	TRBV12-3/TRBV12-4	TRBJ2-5	CASSSQGVRETQYF	TGTGCCAGCAGTTCCCAGGGCGTCCGGGAGACCCAGTACTTC
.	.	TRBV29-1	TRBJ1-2	CSVEVPREYYGYTF	TGCAGCGTTGAAGTCCCCAGGGAGTACTATGGCTACACCTTC
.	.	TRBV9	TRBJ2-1	CASSPQTSLKDNEQFF	TGTGCCAGCAGCCCTCAGACAAGTTTGAAAGACAATGAGCAGTTCTTC
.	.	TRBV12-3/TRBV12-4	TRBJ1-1	CASRSGGGITEAFF	TGTGCCAGCCGGAGCGGGGGGGGCATCACTGAAGCTTTCTTT
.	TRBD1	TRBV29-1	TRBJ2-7	CSVDSRQGPSYEQYF	TGCAGCGTCGATAGTCGACAGGGCCCCTCCTACGAGCAGTACTTC
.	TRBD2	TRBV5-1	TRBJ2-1	CASSLYSLAGALRQFF	TGCGCCAGCAGCTTGTATTCCCTAGCGGGAGCCTTGAGGCAGTTCTTC
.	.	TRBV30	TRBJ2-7	CAWSAGFTYEQYF	TGTGCCTGGAGCGCAGGGTTCACCTACGAGCAGTACTTC
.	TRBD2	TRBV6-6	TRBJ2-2	CASSSGLAGPNTGERFF	TGTGCCAGCAGCTCCGGACTAGCGGGGCCGAACACCGGGGAGCGGTTTTTT
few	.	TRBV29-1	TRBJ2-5	CSVDLRLGETQYF	TGCAGCGTTGACCTCAGGTTGGGGGAGACCCAGTACTTC
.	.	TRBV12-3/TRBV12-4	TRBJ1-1	CASSLVGGSTEAFF	TGTGCCAGCAGTTTAGTTGGGGGAAGTACTGAAGCTTTCTTT
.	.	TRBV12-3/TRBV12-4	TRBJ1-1	CASSRTARNTEAFF	TGTGCCAGCAGTAGGACGGCTCGGAACACTGAAGCTTTCTTT
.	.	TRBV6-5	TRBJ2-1	CASSLGRATNEQFF	TGTGCCAGCAGTTTAGGGCGGGCGACGAATGAGCAGTTCTTC
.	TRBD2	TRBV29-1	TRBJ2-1	CSVAGILAGGGSYNEQFF	TGCAGCGTTGCAGGGATTCTAGCGGGGGGAGGGTCCTACAATGAGCAGTTCTTC
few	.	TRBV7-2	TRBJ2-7	CASSLGGQRYEQYF	TGTGCCAGCAGCTTGGGAGGACAGCGCTACGAGCAGTACTTC
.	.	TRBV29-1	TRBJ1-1	CSVEEGIGDTEAFF	TGCAGCGTTGAAGAAGGAATTGGGGACACTGAAGCTTTCTTT
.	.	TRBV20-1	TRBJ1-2	CSARDYRSNYGYTF	TGCAGTGCTAGAGACTACAGGTCTAACTATGGCTACACCTTC
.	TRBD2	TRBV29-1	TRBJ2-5	CSVGGGGVQTQYF	TGCAGCGTTGGGGGCGGGGGGGTCCAGACCCAGTACTTC
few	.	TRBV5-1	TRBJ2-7	CASSPRGADEQYF	TGCGCCAGCAGTCCCCGGGGCGCGGACGAGCAGTACTTC
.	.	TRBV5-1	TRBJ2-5	CASSSSRDETQYF	TGCGCCAGCAGCTCAAGCAGGGATGAGACCCAGTACTTC
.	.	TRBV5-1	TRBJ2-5	CASSTGTEETQYF	TGCGCCAGCAGCACCGGGACCGAAGAGACCCAGTACTTC
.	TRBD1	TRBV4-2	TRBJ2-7	CASSQETLTGALHEQYF	TGTGCCAGCAGCCAGGAAACCTTGACAGGGGCGCTCCACGAGCAGTACTTC
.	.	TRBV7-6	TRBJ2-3	CASSLVSLSGRTDTQYF	TGTGCCAGCAGCTTGGTATCCCTATCCGGTCGTACAGATACGCAGTATTTT
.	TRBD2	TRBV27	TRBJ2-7	CASSFKLAGGSQYF	TGTGCCAGCAGTTTCAAACTAGCGGGAGGTTCGCAGTACTTC
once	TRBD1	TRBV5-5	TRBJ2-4	CASSVPGQARLAKNIQYF	TGTGCCAGCAGTGTTCCGGGACAGGCCCGATTAGCCAAAAACATTCAGTACTTC
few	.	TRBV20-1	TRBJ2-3	CSATRTDTQYF	TGCAGTGCTACCCGCACAGATACGCAGTATTTT
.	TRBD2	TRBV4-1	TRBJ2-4	CASSQVGLAGVAKNIQYF	TGCGCCAGCAGCCAAGTCGGGCTAGCGGGAGTAGCCAAAAACATTCAGTACTTC
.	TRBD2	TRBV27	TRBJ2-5	CASSHLAGGPETQYF	TGTGCCAGCAGTCATCTAGCGGGGGGGCCAGAGACCCAGTACTTC
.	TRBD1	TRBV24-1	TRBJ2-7	CATSETGGNHCEQYF	TGTGCCACCAGTGAAACAGGGGGCAATCATTGCGAGCAGTACTTC
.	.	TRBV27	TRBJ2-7	CASSLSRAPGSYEQYF	TGTGCCAGCAGTTTATCGAGGGCTCCTGGGTCCTACGAGCAGTACTTC
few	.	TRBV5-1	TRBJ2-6	CASSVQSSGANVLTF	TGCGCCAGCAGCGTACAGAGCTCTGGGGCCAACGTCCTGACTTTC
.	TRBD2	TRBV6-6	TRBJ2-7	CASRGAGVVEQYF	TGTGCCAGCAGAGGAGCGGGAGTGGTCGAGCAGTACTTC
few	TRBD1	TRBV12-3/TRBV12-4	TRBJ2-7	CASSLARDRGFLYEQYF	TGTGCCAGCAGTTTAGCCCGTGACAGGGGATTTCTGTACGAGCAGTACTTC
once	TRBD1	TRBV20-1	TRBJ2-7	CSASPDRVRQYF	TGCAGTGCTAGCCCGGACAGGGTAAGGCAGTACTTC
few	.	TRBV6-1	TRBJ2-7	CASSEIGQGSSEQYF	TGTGCCAGCAGTGAAATTGGACAAGGGTCGAGCGAGCAGTACTTC
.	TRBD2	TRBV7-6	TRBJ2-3	CASSPSSGRTDTQYF	TGTGCCAGCAGCCCATCTAGCGGGCGCACAGATACGCAGTATTTT
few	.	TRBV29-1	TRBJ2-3	CSVDYRVEGTQYF	TGCAGCGTTGATTACAGGGTGGAGGGTACGCAGTATTTT
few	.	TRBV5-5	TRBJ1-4	CASSPGTQGVEKLFF	TGTGCCAGCAGCCCTGGGACACAGGGCGTAGAAAAACTGTTTTTT
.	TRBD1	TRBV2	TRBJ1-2	CASGGQGGHGYTF	TGTGCCAGCGGAGGACAGGGTGGGCATGGCTACACCTTC
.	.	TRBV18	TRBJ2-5	CASSPRSDSLETQYF	TGTGCCAGCTCACCAAGGTCAGACTCGTTGGAGACCCAGTACTTC
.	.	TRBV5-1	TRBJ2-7	CASSLYYGRSTTYEQYF	TGCGCCAGCAGCTTGTATTACGGGCGCTCCACTACCTACGAGCAGTACTTC
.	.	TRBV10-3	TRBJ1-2	CAISESIGEKSYGYTF	TGTGCCATCAGTGAGTCGATAGGGGAGAAGAGCTATGGCTACACCTTC
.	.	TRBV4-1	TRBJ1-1	CASSEGSSVNTEAFF	TGCGCCAGCTCGGAGGGTTCGTCGGTGAACACTGAAGCTTTCTTT
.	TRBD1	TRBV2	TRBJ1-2	CASSNRDSDYGYTF	TGTGCCAGCAGTAACAGGGACAGTGACTATGGCTACACCTTC
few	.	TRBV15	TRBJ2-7	CATREVDTWTGEQYF	TGTGCCACCCGAGAAGTGGACACCTGGACGGGCGAGCAGTACTTC
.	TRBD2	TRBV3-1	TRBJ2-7	CASSKGLAGGYEQYF	TGTGCCAGCAGCAAGGGACTAGCGGGAGGGTACGAGCAGTACTTC
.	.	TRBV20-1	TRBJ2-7	CSARRLDVEQYF	TGCAGTGCTAGGAGACTAGACGTTGAGCAGTACTTC
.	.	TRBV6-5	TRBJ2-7	CASSYGPRLEQYF	TGTGCCAGCAGTTACGGTCCCCGCTTGGAGCAGTACTTC
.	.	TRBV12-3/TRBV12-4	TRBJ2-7	CASSSDWSYEQYF	TGTGCCAGCAGTTCCGATTGGAGCTACGAGCAGTACTTC
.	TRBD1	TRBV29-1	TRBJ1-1	CSVEDDRGQVMNTEAFF	TGCAGCGTTGAAGATGACAGGGGGCAGGTGATGAACACTGAAGCTTTCTTT
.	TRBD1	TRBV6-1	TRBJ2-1	CASSELSDRAYEQFF	TGTGCCAGCAGTGAATTATCTGACAGGGCCTATGAGCAGTTCTTC
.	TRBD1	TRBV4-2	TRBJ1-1	CASSPLRDRSTEAFF	TGTGCCAGCAGCCCCCTCCGGGACAGGAGCACTGAAGCTTTCTTT
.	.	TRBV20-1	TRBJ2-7	CSARGIRGAYEQYF	TGCAGTGCTAGAGGAATAAGGGGGGCGTACGAGCAGTACTTC